This T cell receptor beta chain was retrieved from a study of shared clonotypes between healthy human individuals. Broader study findings: Sampling covered blood only; tissue repertoires likely differ. The study drew on few donors, limiting represented genetic and exposure-history diversity.

The CDR3 has 13 residues. Germline loops: CDR1 SGHDT, CDR2 YYEEEE. V was cut by 0 bases and J by 9 bases, with 10 bases left in between. Combining CD45RO+ cells with CCR7-negative CD45RA+ TemRA cells gave CD8 memory. This clone appeared a single time. Its antigen is as yet unknown. Genomic DNA per cell subset filled all wells of several immunoSEQ plates. Profiling relied on immunoSEQ multiplex PCR, and the TCRdb table lists in-frame clones only, not all of them. The table records tens of thousands of clones, 60% to 65% of them present only once. The J gene is TRBJ2-1, the V gene TRBV5-6; D remains ambiguous. This TCR derives from a man aged 25 to 45 in good health. Source material: memory CD8+ T cells sorted from blood. Subset meaning: CD45RO+ cells pooled with CCR7-negative TemRA cells. The CDR3, as DNA: TGTGCCAGCAGCTTGGGGGTTTTGGGTGAGCAGTTCTTC. This encodes CASSLGVLGEQFF.